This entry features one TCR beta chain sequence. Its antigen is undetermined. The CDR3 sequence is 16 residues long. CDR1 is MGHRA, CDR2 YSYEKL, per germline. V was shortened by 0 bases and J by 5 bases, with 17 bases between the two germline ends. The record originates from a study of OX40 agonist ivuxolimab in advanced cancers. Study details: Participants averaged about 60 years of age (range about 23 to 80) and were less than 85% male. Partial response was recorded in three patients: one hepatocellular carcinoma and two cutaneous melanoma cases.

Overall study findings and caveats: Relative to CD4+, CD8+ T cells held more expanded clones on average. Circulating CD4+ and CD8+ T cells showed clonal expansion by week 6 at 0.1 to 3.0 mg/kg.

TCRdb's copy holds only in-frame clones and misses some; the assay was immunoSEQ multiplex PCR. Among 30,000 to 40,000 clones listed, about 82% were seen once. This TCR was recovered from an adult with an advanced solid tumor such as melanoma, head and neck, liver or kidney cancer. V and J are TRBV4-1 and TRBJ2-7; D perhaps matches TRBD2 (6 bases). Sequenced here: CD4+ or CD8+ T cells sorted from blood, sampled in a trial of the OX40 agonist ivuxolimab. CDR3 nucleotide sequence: TGCGCCAGCAGCCAAGATCGGAGGGAGAAGGGTCACGAGCAGTACTTC. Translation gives CASSQDRREKGHEQYF.